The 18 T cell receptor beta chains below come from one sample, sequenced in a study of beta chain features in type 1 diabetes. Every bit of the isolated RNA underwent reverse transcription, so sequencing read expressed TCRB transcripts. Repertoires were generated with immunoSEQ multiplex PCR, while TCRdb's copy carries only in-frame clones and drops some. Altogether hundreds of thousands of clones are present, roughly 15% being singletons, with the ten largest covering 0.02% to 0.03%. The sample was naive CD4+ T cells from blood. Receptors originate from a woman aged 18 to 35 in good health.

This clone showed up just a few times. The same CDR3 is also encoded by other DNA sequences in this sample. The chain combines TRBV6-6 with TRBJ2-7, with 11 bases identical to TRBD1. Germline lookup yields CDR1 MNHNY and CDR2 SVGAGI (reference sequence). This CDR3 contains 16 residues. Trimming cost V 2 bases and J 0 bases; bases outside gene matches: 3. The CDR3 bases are TGTGCCAGCAGTTACGGGACAGGGGGGCCCTCCTACGAGCAGTACTTC. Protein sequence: CASSYGTGGPSYEQYF.

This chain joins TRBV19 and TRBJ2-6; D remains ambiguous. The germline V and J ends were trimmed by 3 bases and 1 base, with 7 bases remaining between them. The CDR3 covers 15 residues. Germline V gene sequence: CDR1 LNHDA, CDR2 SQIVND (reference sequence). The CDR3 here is CASSIAGSGANVLTF. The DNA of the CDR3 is TGTGCCAGTAGTATTGCAGGATCTGGGGCCAACGTCCTGACTTTC.

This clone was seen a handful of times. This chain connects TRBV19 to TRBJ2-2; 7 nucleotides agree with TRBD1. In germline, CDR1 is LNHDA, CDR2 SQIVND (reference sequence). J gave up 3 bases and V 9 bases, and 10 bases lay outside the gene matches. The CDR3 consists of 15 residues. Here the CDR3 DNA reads TGTGCCAGCACCAAGGGGGCGCGCCACACCGGGGAGCTGTTTTTT. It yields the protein CASTKGARHTGELFF.

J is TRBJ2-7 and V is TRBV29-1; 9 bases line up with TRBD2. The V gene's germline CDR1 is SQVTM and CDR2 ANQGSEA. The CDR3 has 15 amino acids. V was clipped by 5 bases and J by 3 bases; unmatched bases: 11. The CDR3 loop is CSVTRSGSWDYEQYF. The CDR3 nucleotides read TGCAGCGTTACACGTAGCGGGAGCTGGGACTACGAGCAGTACTTC.

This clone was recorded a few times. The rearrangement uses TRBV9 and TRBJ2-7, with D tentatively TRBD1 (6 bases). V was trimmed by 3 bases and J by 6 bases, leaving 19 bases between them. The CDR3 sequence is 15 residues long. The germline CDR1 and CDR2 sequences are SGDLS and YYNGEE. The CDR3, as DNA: TGTGCCAGCAGCGGAGCCTCAGGGGCGTCCGGCGAGCAGTACTTC. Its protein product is CASSGASGASGEQYF.

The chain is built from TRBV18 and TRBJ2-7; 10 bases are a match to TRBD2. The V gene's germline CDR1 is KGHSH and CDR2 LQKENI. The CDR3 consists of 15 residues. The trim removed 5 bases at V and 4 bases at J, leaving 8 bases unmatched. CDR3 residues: CASSSSSGGGYEQYF. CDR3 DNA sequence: TGTGCCAGCTCATCCTCTAGCGGGGGAGGATACGAGCAGTACTTC.

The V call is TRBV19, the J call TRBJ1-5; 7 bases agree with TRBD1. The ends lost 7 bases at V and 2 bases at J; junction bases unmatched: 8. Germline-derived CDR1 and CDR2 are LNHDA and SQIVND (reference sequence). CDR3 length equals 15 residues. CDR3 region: CASNRQGLGNQPQHF. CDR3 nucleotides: TGTGCCAGTAACAGACAGGGTTTGGGCAATCAGCCCCAGCATTTT.

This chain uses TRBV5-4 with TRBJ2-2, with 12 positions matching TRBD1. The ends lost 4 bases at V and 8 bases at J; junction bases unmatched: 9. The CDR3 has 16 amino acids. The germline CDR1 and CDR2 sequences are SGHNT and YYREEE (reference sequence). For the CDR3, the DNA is TGTGCCAGCAGCAGAACGGGACAGGGGGCCTCGGGGGAGCTGTTTTTT. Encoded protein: CASSRTGQGASGELFF. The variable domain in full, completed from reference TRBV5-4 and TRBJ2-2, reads ETGVTQSPTHLIKTRGQQVTLRCSSQSGHNTVSWYQQALGQGPQFIFQYYREEENGRGNFPPRFSGLQFPNYSSELNVNALELDDSALYLCASSRTGQGASGELFFGEGSRLTVL.

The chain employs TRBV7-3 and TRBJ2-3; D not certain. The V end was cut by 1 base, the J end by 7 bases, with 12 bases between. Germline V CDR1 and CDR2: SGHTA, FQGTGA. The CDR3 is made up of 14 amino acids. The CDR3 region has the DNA TGTGCCAGCAGCTTAAACCCTACGCTAAATACGCAGTATTTT. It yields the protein CASSLNPTLNTQYF.

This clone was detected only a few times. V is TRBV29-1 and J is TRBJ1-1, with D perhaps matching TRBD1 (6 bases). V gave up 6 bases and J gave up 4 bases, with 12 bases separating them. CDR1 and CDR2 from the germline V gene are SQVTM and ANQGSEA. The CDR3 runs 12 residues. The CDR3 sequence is CSVGGGGTEAFF. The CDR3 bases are TGCAGCGTCGGCGGAGGGGGCACTGAAGCTTTCTTT.

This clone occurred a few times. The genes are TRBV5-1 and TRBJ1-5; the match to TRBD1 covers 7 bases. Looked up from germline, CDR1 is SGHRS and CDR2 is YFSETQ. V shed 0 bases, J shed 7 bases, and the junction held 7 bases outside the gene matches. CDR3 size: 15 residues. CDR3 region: CASSLGPAGGQPQHF. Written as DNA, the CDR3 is TGCGCCAGCAGCTTGGGCCCGGCAGGGGGACAGCCCCAGCATTTT.

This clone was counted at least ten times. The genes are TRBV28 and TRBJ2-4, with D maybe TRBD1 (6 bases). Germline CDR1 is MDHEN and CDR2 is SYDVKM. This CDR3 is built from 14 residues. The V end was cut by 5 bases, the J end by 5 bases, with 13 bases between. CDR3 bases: TGTGCCAGCAGTAATACAGGGATGGAAAACATTCAGTACTTC. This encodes CASSNTGMENIQYF.

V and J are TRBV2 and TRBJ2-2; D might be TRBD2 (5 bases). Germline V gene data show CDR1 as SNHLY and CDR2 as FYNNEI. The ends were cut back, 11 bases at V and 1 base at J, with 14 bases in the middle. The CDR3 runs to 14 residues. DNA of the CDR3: TGTGCCGGAAGAGCGGAACTGAACACCGGGGAGCTGTTTTTT. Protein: CAGRAELNTGELFF.

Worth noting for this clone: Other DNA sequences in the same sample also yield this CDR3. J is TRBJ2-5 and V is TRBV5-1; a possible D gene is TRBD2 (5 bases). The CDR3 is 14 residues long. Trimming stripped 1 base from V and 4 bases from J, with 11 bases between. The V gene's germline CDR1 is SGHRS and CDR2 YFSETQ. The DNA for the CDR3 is TGCGCCAGCAGCTTGCCCGCAGGAGGAGAGACCCAGTACTTC. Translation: CASSLPAGGETQYF.

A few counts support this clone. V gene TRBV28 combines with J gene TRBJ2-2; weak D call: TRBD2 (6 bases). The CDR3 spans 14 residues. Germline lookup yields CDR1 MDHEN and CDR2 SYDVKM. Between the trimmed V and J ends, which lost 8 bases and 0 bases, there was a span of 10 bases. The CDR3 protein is CASLGTSNTGELFF. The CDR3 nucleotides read TGTGCCAGCCTCGGGACTTCGAACACCGGGGAGCTGTTTTTT.

CDR3 residues: CALEPFGTDTQYF. In DNA, the CDR3 is TGTGCCTTGGAGCCATTCGGCACAGATACGCAGTATTTT. This chain links TRBV19 with TRBJ2-3; D is undetermined. Germline lookup yields CDR1 LNHDA and CDR2 SQIVND (reference sequence). The CDR3 length is 13 residues. V was clipped by 11 bases and J by 1 base, with 13 bases between them.

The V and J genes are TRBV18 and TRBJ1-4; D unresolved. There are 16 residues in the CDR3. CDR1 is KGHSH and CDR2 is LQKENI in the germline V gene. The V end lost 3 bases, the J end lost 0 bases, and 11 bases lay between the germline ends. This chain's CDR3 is CASSPLTTPTNEKLFF. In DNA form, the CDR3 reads TGTGCCAGCTCACCCTTGACAACCCCAACTAATGAAAAACTGTTTTTT.

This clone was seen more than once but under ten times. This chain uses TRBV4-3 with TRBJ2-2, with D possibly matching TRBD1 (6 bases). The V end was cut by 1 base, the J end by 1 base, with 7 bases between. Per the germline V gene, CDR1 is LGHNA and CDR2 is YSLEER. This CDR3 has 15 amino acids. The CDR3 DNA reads TGCGCCAGCAGCCAAGGACAGGTGAACACCGGGGAGCTGTTTTTT. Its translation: CASSQGQVNTGELFF.